This TCR beta chain was recorded in a study of persistence of HIV-infected CD4 T cells. Nonspecific anti-CD3/anti-CD28 bead stimulation represents the broad CD4+ T cell repertoire. Responding CD4+ T cells were sorted by upregulation of both CD40 ligand and CD69. Suppressive ART was started during chronic HIV-1 infection in these adults. The CDR3 is made up of 14 amino acids. The ends were cut back, 7 bases at V and 8 bases at J, with 17 bases in the middle. The germline gives CDR1 SNHLY, CDR2 FYNNEI. This was the immunoSEQ version 4 assay in survey mode. Genomic DNA was diluted to 10 ng/uL, up to 1 ug per sample. Generated by immunoSEQ multiplex PCR, the TCRdb table keeps only in-frame clones and is missing some. The sample shows roughly 43,000 clones, 80% to 90% of them seen only once. This clone was picked up a small number of times. Its antigen is unidentified.

This receptor was identified in an adult man with HIV who was CMV-seropositive. Material: CD4+ T cells sorted from PBMCs after 18-hour stimulation, obtained from a patient who received antiretroviral therapy. The rearrangement links TRBV2 to TRBJ1-4; no clear D gene. CDR3 in amino acids: CASTPRSGSEKLFF. In nucleotides, the CDR3 is TGTGCCAGCACCCCCCGTTCCGGTTCGGAAAAACTGTTTTTT.